Below, 21 T cell receptor beta chains from the same sample are listed, as sequenced in a study of blood T cell repertoires in COVID-19. Using immunoSEQ multiplex PCR, the repertoire was profiled, and TCRdb retains in-frame clones only, with some absent. Among under 300,000 clones listed, roughly 88% were seen once. Sequencing used PBMCs or T cells enriched from blood (not recorded which). The source of these receptors is a woman aged 30 to 39 who had recovered from COVID-19.

V usage is TRBV19 and J usage is TRBJ1-4, with D perhaps TRBD1 (6 bases). CDR3 length: 15 amino acids. V was trimmed by 5 bases and J by 4 bases, leaving 14 bases between them. CDR1 and CDR2 from the germline V gene are LNHDA and SQIVND (reference sequence). CDR3 residues: CASSDSTGHNEKLFF. As DNA, the CDR3 is TGTGCCAGTAGTGATTCGACAGGCCATAATGAAAAACTGTTTTTT.

Concerning this clone itself: The sample contains more than one DNA sequence encoding this CDR3. Here the CDR3 DNA reads TGTGCCAGCAGTTTATACGGGAGCTACGAGCAGTACTTC. Its protein product is CASSLYGSYEQYF. The rearrangement uses TRBV28 and TRBJ2-7, with D perhaps matching TRBD2 (6 bases). Trimming stripped 1 base from V and 3 bases from J, with 7 bases between. Germline V gene lookup returns CDR1 MDHEN and CDR2 SYDVKM. This CDR3 is built from 13 residues. Complete variable domain (other parts from reference TRBV28 and TRBJ2-7): DVKVTQSSRYLVKRTGEKVFLECVQDMDHENMFWYRQDPGLGLRLIYFSYDVKMKEKGDIPEGYSVSREKKERFSLILESASTNQTSMYLCASSLYGSYEQYFGPGTRLTVT.

The chain joins TRBV11-2 to TRBJ2-2; 8 positions agree with TRBD1. The germline gives CDR1 SGHAT, CDR2 FQNNGV. Germline trimming cut 2 bases from V and 3 bases from J; bases unmatched to any gene: 11. This CDR3 spans 18 amino acids. The CDR3 loop reads CASSLWGSRTGYTGELFF. The DNA of the CDR3 is TGTGCCAGCAGCTTATGGGGGTCCAGGACAGGGTACACCGGGGAGCTGTTTTTT.

The chain joins TRBV7-9 to TRBJ2-1, with D perhaps TRBD1 (6 bases). This CDR3 has 11 amino acids. The germline V and J ends were trimmed by 5 bases and 13 bases, with 12 bases remaining between them. CDR1 SEHNR and CDR2 FQNEAQ come from the germline V gene (reference sequence). The CDR3 nucleotides are TGTGCCAGCAGCCCGGGACATCGCCAGTTCTTC. As protein: CASSPGHRQFF. The full variable domain, its missing parts supplied by reference TRBV7-9 and TRBJ2-1, is DTGVSQNPRHKITKRGQNVTFRCDPISEHNRLYWYRQTLGQGPEFLTYFQNEAQLEKSRLLSDRFSAERPKGSFSTLEIQRTEQGDSAMYLCASSPGHRQFFGPGTRLTVL.

This clone was found a few times. This chain uses TRBV4-1 with TRBJ2-6; 8 nucleotides line up with TRBD1. The CDR3 contains 18 residues. CDR1 is MGHRA and CDR2 is YSYEKL in the germline V gene. V lost 0 bases and J lost 0; bases outside the gene matches: 4. The CDR3: CASSQEGTGFSGANVLTF. In nucleotides, the CDR3 is TGCGCCAGCAGCCAAGAAGGGACAGGTTTCTCTGGGGCCAACGTCCTGACTTTC.

The J gene is TRBJ2-7, the V gene TRBV5-4; 8 bases fit TRBD1. V dropped 2 bases and J dropped 3; count of bases not matched to a gene: 7. CDR3 length: 15 amino acids. The germline gives CDR1 SGHNT, CDR2 YYREEE (reference sequence). CDR3 amino acids: CASSLTGGRLYEQYF. The CDR3 DNA reads as TGTGCCAGCAGCTTAACAGGGGGACGCCTCTACGAGCAGTACTTC.

The count of this clone is one. This chain uses TRBV4-1 with TRBJ2-3; 8 bases match TRBD2. The V gene end was trimmed by 0 bases and the J gene end by 4 bases; junction bases not matched to a gene: 6. CDR1 is MGHRA and CDR2 is YSYEKL in the germline V gene. This CDR3 has 16 amino acids. CDR3 bases: TGCGCCAGCAGCCAAGATTTTTACGGGGGGGCAGATACGCAGTATTTT. Its translation is CASSQDFYGGADTQYF.

The gene calls are TRBV7-8 and TRBJ2-1, with D unresolved. In germline, CDR1 is SGHVS, CDR2 FQNEAQ. The CDR3 runs to 14 residues. V lost 10 bases to trimming and J lost 1 base, with 14 bases between them. The CDR3 nucleotides are TGTGCCACCGAGAGACACCGATCCTACAATGAGCAGTTCTTC. This translates into CATERHRSYNEQFF.

This chain links TRBV30 with TRBJ1-1; a possible D gene is TRBD1 (6 bases). CDR1 and CDR2 from the germline V gene are GTSNPN and SVGIG (reference sequence). Trimming removed 6 bases at V and 4 bases at J, with 12 bases between. This CDR3 is 12 amino acids long. The CDR3 loop reads CACQGGGTEAFF. In DNA, the CDR3 is TGTGCCTGTCAAGGGGGTGGCACTGAAGCTTTCTTT.

V gene TRBV5-4 combines with J gene TRBJ2-2; 7 nucleotides agree with TRBD2. CDR3 size: 16 residues. The germline V gene encodes CDR1 SGHNT and CDR2 YYREEE (reference sequence). V shed 3 bases and J 2 bases; nucleotides not matched to a gene: 7. CDR3 sequence (DNA): TGTGCCAGCAGCTCTTTGGCGGGAGATAACACCGGGGAGCTGTTTTTT. The encoded protein is CASSSLAGDNTGELFF.

J is TRBJ1-1 and V is TRBV5-8; 9 positions agree with TRBD1. Germline CDR1 reads SGHTS; CDR2 reads YDEGEE. The CDR3 runs 13 residues. Trimming at V came to 0 bases and at J to 11 bases, leaving 5 bases not matched to a gene. The CDR3 protein is CASSLGIQGAAFF. The DNA of the CDR3 is TGTGCCAGCAGCTTGGGCATACAGGGGGCGGCTTTCTTT.

The V and J genes are TRBV29-1 and TRBJ2-7; 12 bases align to TRBD2. The CDR3 consists of 13 residues. J gave up 6 bases and V 6 bases, and 6 bases lay outside the gene matches. Germline V gene lookup returns CDR1 SQVTM and CDR2 ANQGSEA. Here the CDR3 reads CSVRGLAGSEQYF. CDR3 DNA: TGCAGCGTGAGGGGACTAGCGGGTTCCGAGCAGTACTTC.

The chain links TRBV19 to TRBJ2-7, with D maybe TRBD2 (6 bases). Trimming left V 5 bases short and J 6 bases short, with 17 bases between. Germline CDR1 and CDR2: LNHDA and SQIVND (reference sequence). This CDR3 comprises 14 residues. CDR3: CASSSGTVGLEQYF. CDR3 nucleotides: TGTGCCAGTAGTTCCGGGACTGTCGGCCTCGAGCAGTACTTC.

CDR3: CASRGGHEQYF. Here the CDR3 DNA reads TGTGCCAGCAGGGGGGGGCACGAGCAGTACTTC. The V gene is TRBV27, the J gene TRBJ2-7; D may be TRBD2 (7 bases). The CDR3 is made up of 11 amino acids. The germline gives CDR1 MNHEY, CDR2 SMNVEV (reference sequence). Trimming removed 6 bases from V and 5 bases from J, with 8 bases in between.

The chain joins TRBV2 to TRBJ2-5; D might be TRBD2 (5 bases). V lost 4 bases, J lost 5 bases, and 11 bases lay in between. CDR3 length: 13 residues. Germline V gene data show CDR1 as SNHLY and CDR2 as FYNNEI. Written as DNA, the CDR3 is TGTGCCAGCAGTGGGACTCTTCGGGAGACCCAGTACTTC. Amino acid sequence: CASSGTLRETQYF. The whole variable domain, remainder taken from reference TRBV2 and TRBJ2-5, is EPEVTQTPSHQVTQMGQEVILRCVPISNHLYFYWYRQILGQKVEFLVSFYNNEISEKSEIFDDQFSVERPDGSNFTLKIRSTKLEDSAMYFCASSGTLRETQYFGPGTRLLVL.

The chain couples TRBV3-1 (or the pseudogene TRBV3-2) to TRBJ2-3, with TRBD2 matching 9 bases. Germline values: CDR1 LGHDT, CDR2 YNNKEL (reference sequence). J was trimmed by 4 bases and V by 3 bases; bases with no gene match: 5. The CDR3 is 15 residues long. CDR3 in amino acids: CASSHERGDSDTQYF. The CDR3 DNA is TGTGCCAGCAGCCACGAGCGGGGGGATTCAGATACGCAGTATTTT.

This rearrangement joins TRBV10-2 to TRBJ2-4, with 10 bases that match TRBD2. This CDR3 region has 16 residues. Germline CDR1 WSHSY, CDR2 SAAADI. Trimming took 3 bases from V and 2 from J; bases not matched to a gene: 4. The CDR3 DNA follows: TGCGCCAGCAGTGACCAGCGGGAGGGTCCCAAAAACATTCAGTACTTC. Protein product: CASSDQREGPKNIQYF.

The rearrangement links TRBV28 to TRBJ2-7; TRBD2 matches at 12 bases. Germline trimming cut 3 bases from V and 7 bases from J; bases unmatched to any gene: 25. This CDR3 spans 21 amino acids. Germline CDR1 and CDR2: MDHEN and SYDVKM. CDR3 nucleotide sequence: TGTGCCAGCAGTTTGCCCTTTTCCCGAAGAAGACTAGCGGGAGAATCGGGAGAGCAGTACTTC. Protein product: CASSLPFSRRRLAGESGEQYF.

The chain is built from TRBV28 and TRBJ2-7, with D maybe TRBD2 (5 bases). Trimming took off 3 bases at V and 6 bases at J, with 9 bases between the two ends. This CDR3 contains 12 residues. CDR1 is MDHEN, CDR2 SYDVKM, per germline. CDR3 loop: CASSFGAVEQYF. DNA for the CDR3: TGTGCCAGCAGTTTCGGAGCGGTCGAGCAGTACTTC.

The chain is built from TRBV4-1 and TRBJ2-5, with 9 nucleotides matching TRBD1. The V and J ends lost 4 bases and 5 bases, in that order; junction bases with no gene match: 8. The CDR3 spans 15 residues. CDR1 and CDR2 (germline): MGHRA, YSYEKL. CDR3: CASSPTDRGRETQYF. CDR3 bases: TGCGCCAGCAGCCCAACCGACAGGGGGAGGGAGACCCAGTACTTC.

The chain links TRBV2 to TRBJ2-7, with 8 positions matching TRBD2. The germline gives CDR1 SNHLY, CDR2 FYNNEI. V dropped 6 bases and J dropped 2; count of bases not matched to a gene: 12. CDR3 length: 16 amino acids. The CDR3, as DNA: TGTGCCAGCAGCCATCCCGAGGGACTAGTAGCCTACGAGCAGTACTTC. Its protein product is CASSHPEGLVAYEQYF.